Following are 25 T cell receptor beta chains from one sample sequenced in a study of cytomegalovirus exposure and HLA in healthy donors (dated by TCRdb to about 2017). The library was generated by the immunoSEQ multiplex PCR assay. For the multiplex PCR, a mixture combining 60 forward primers for TCR Vbeta segments and 13 reverse primers for TCR Jbeta segments was used. TCRdb stores this immuneACCESS table with in-frame sequences only. Part of the clones is absent; in the studies checked, under half of the shortfall reflects unresolved V genes, and no reason is known for the rest. A total of 180,000 or so clones appear in this sample, 75% of them only once. Around 8.3% of the sample is taken by the ten largest. The sample consisted of PBMCs. The receptors come from a woman aged 40 to 55 in good health and CMV-seropositive.

This chain joins TRBV27 and TRBJ1-6, with unresolved D. The CDR3 is made up of 15 amino acids. Germline loops: CDR1 MNHEY, CDR2 SMNVEV (reference sequence). The V end was cut by 4 bases, the J end by 7 bases, with 14 bases between. CDR3 sequence reads: CASSSDRGSNSPLHF. The CDR3 nucleotides are TGTGCCAGCAGTTCAGATCGAGGGTCGAATTCACCCCTCCACTTT.

The chain carries TRBV5-1 and TRBJ2-6, with 8 bases identical to TRBD1. V lost 0 bases to trimming and J lost 0 bases; unmatched junction nucleotides: 5. Germline lookup yields CDR1 SGHRS and CDR2 YFSETQ. The length of the CDR3 is 18 residues. CDR3 nucleotides: TGCGCCAGCAGCTTGGGTCCAGGGGGCTACTCTGGGGCCAACGTCCTGACTTTC. Translation: CASSLGPGGYSGANVLTF. Full variable domain (rest looked up from reference TRBV5-1 and TRBJ2-6): KAGVTQTPRYLIKTRGQQVTLSCSPISGHRSVSWYQQTPGQGLQFLFEYFSETQRNKGNFPGRFSGRQFSNSRSEMNVSTLELGDSALYLCASSLGPGGYSGANVLTFGAGSRLTVL.

This clone came up once. V and J are TRBV10-3 and TRBJ2-7; 9 positions match TRBD1. There are 17 residues in the CDR3. CDR1 and CDR2 (germline): ENHRY, SYGVKD. Losses at the gene ends were 0 bases for V and 6 bases for J; bases not matched to a gene: 12. CDR3 region: CAISESMGQGFASEQYF. The CDR3 nucleotides are TGTGCCATCAGTGAGTCAATGGGACAGGGTTTCGCGTCCGAGCAGTACTTC.

CDR3 DNA: TGTGCCAGCAGCGTACTGTCGGAGACCCAGTACTTC. Amino acids: CASSVLSETQYF. The chain combines TRBV11-2 with TRBJ2-5; D remains ambiguous. Germline V gene lookup returns CDR1 SGHAT and CDR2 FQNNGV. V lost 5 bases and J lost 5, with 9 bases in between. This CDR3 has 12 residues.

This rearrangement joins TRBV28 to TRBJ1-1; D is perhaps TRBD1 (5 bases). The V and J ends lost 2 bases and 4 bases respectively, with 5 bases between them. Per germline, CDR1 MDHEN and CDR2 SYDVKM. CDR3 length equals 12 residues. CDR3 nucleotide sequence: TGTGCCAGCAGTTTACAGGGCACTGAAGCTTTCTTT. This encodes CASSLQGTEAFF.

V and J are TRBV5-8 and TRBJ2-6; D is possibly TRBD1 (6 bases). The V end lost 6 bases, the J end lost 4 bases, and 29 bases lay between the germline ends. The CDR3 extends over 20 amino acids. Germline CDR1 reads SGHTS; CDR2 reads YDEGEE. CDR3 nucleotide sequence: TGTGCCAGCATCTCTCTAGTCTTCAGGGGCGCTTTTTCCGGGGCCAACGTCCTGACTTTC. Amino acid sequence: CASISLVFRGAFSGANVLTF.

The gene calls are TRBV4-3 and TRBJ1-5; the match to TRBD1 covers 7 bases. With 1 base clipped from V and 3 bases from J, the junction kept 3 bases outside the gene matches. In germline, CDR1 is LGHNA, CDR2 YSLEER. The CDR3 sequence is 15 residues long. The CDR3: CASSQGQGVNQPQHF. Here the CDR3 DNA reads TGCGCCAGCAGCCAAGGGCAGGGGGTCAATCAGCCCCAGCATTTT.

The chain joins TRBV7-2 to TRBJ2-2; 12 bases agree with TRBD2. The CDR3 has 18 residues. Per germline, CDR1 SGHTA and CDR2 FQGNSA. J was trimmed by 1 base and V by 0 bases; bases with no gene match: 3. In DNA form, the CDR3 reads TGTGCCAGCAGCTTAGCGCGACTAGCGGGAGTGAACACCGGGGAGCTGTTTTTT. Protein sequence: CASSLARLAGVNTGELFF.

This clone was seen just once. The junction does not match germline at one end; this may be a read error. V usage is TRBV4-3 and J usage is TRBJ1-4; D is possibly TRBD1 (5 bases). Germline CDR1 LGHNA, CDR2 YSLEER. The CDR3 loop spans 15 amino acids. The CDR3 nucleotides read TGCGCCGGCAGCCAAGAGACAGAATCTAATGAAAAACTGTTTTTT. Its protein product is CAGSQETESNEKLFF.

The chain combines TRBV9 with TRBJ1-5, with D perhaps matching TRBD1 (6 bases). V lost 0 bases and J 4 bases, leaving 8 bases between the germline ends. CDR1 and CDR2 from the germline V gene are SGDLS and YYNGEE. This CDR3 is 14 amino acids long. Written as DNA, the CDR3 is TGTGCCAGCAGCGTAGAAGGGGGAAATCAGCCCCAGCATTTT. Its protein is CASSVEGGNQPQHF.

The gene calls are TRBV7-9 and TRBJ2-3; 9 bases map to TRBD1. Trimming removed 1 base from V and 4 bases from J; junction bases left unmatched: 12. The CDR3 spans 18 residues. Germline lookup yields CDR1 SEHNR and CDR2 FQNEAQ (reference sequence). In DNA form, the CDR3 reads TGTGCCAGCAGCTTAGACAGGGGGCGAATGGGGTATGCAGATACGCAGTATTTT. It codes for CASSLDRGRMGYADTQYF.

This rearrangement joins TRBV28 to TRBJ1-2, with 9 positions matching TRBD1. The germline CDR1 and CDR2 sequences are MDHEN and SYDVKM. J lost 7 bases, V lost 0 bases, and 6 bases had no gene match. The length of the CDR3 is 15 residues. The DNA for the CDR3 is TGTGCCAGCAGTTTATGGGGACAGGGAGGTGGTGGCTACACCTTC. The encoded protein is CASSLWGQGGGGYTF.

This chain uses TRBV28 with TRBJ2-5, with a possible D match to TRBD2 (5 bases). Germline V gives CDR1 MDHEN, CDR2 SYDVKM. Between the trimmed V and J ends, which lost 2 bases and 11 bases, there was a span of 21 bases. This CDR3 is 15 amino acids long. For the CDR3, the DNA is TGTGCCAGCAGTTTAAGCGGAACAGCCCGGTGGGGTCAGTACTTC. As protein: CASSLSGTARWGQYF.

This chain connects TRBV28 to TRBJ1-2, with 7 bases matching TRBD1. This CDR3 is built from 15 residues. With V trimmed by 5 bases and J by 5 bases, 11 bases remained unmatched. Germline CDR1 and CDR2: MDHEN and SYDVKM. Here the CDR3 DNA reads TGTGCCAGCAGTGCCCCAGCGGGCAGGGGGTATGGCTACACCTTC. Amino acid sequence: CASSAPAGRGYGYTF.

The rearrangement links TRBV14 to TRBJ2-5; 11 nucleotides line up with TRBD1. CDR1 and CDR2 from the germline V gene are SGHDN and FVKESK. The V and J ends lost 1 base and 4 bases, in that order; junction bases with no gene match: 5. This CDR3 region has 16 residues. The CDR3 DNA is TGTGCCAGCAGCCAAGGTCGGACAGGGGGCATAGAGACCCAGTACTTC. It specifies CASSQGRTGGIETQYF.

This chain uses TRBV7-2 with TRBJ1-5; 10 bases line up with TRBD1. The V segment lost 5 bases and the J segment 2 bases; nucleotides outside the gene matches: 9. Germline values: CDR1 SGHTA, CDR2 FQGNSA. The CDR3 spans 17 residues. CDR3 DNA sequence: TGTGCCAGCAGCGCGACAGGGGGCGGGGCCGGCAATCAGCCCCAGCATTTT. Translating it yields CASSATGGGAGNQPQHF.

The chain employs TRBV21-1 and TRBJ1-3; TRBD1 was called by the table and not checked on the DNA. TRBV21-1 is listed as a pseudogene. The CDR3 consists of 17 residues. The CDR3 region is CASSTQQDSDSGNTIYF. For the CDR3, the DNA is TGTGCCAGCAGCACCCAGCAGGACAGTGACTCTGGAAACACCATATATTTT.

The chain has TRBV5-4 and TRBJ2-5; D perhaps matches TRBD2 (5 bases). The CDR3 contains 14 residues. Between the trimmed V and J ends, which lost 1 base and 5 bases, there was a span of 12 bases. Germline CDR1 and CDR2: SGHNT and YYREEE (reference sequence). CDR3 bases: TGTGCCAGCAGCTTGTTCGGGGTCGGGGAGACCCAGTACTTC. Protein product: CASSLFGVGETQYF.

This rearrangement joins TRBV6-5 to TRBJ2-3; 7 positions agree with TRBD2. Losses at the gene ends were 7 bases for V and 2 bases for J; bases not matched to a gene: 9. CDR1 is MNHEY and CDR2 is SVGAGI in the germline V gene. The length of the CDR3 is 15 residues. The CDR3 DNA follows: TGTGCCAGCACCAAACTCGCGGGAGTCACAGATACGCAGTATTTT. It is translated as CASTKLAGVTDTQYF.

V is TRBV28 and J is TRBJ2-4; 7 bases align to TRBD2. V lost 6 bases to trimming and J lost 1 base; unmatched junction nucleotides: 9. Germline V gives CDR1 MDHEN, CDR2 SYDVKM. This CDR3 comprises 16 residues. For the CDR3, the DNA is TGTGCCAGCAGCAGTGGCGGGAGCCTTGCCAAAAACATTCAGTACTTC. Protein sequence: CASSSGGSLAKNIQYF.

This chain links TRBV28 with TRBJ2-1; 8 nucleotides match TRBD1. The germline V gene has CDR1 MDHEN and CDR2 SYDVKM. The CDR3 is 16 residues long. Trimming took 0 bases from V and 13 from J; bases not matched to a gene: 14. The CDR3 region is CASSLWGTQGQDRQFF. CDR3 sequence (DNA): TGTGCCAGCAGTTTATGGGGCACCCAGGGACAGGATCGCCAGTTCTTC.

The chain is built from TRBV2 and TRBJ2-5, with D possibly TRBD2 on 6 matching bases. The CDR3 loop spans 15 amino acids. Germline V gene sequence: CDR1 SNHLY, CDR2 FYNNEI. V was clipped by 3 bases and J by 5 bases, with 16 bases between them. The DNA of the CDR3 is TGTGCCAGCAGTGAGGGGTGGGGGGTTGGGGAGACCCAGTACTTC. This sequence encodes CASSEGWGVGETQYF. The variable domain in full, with the rest retrieved from reference TRBV2 and TRBJ2-5, is EPEVTQTPSHQVTQMGQEVILRCVPISNHLYFYWYRQILGQKVEFLVSFYNNEISEKSEIFDDQFSVERPDGSNFTLKIRSTKLEDSAMYFCASSEGWGVGETQYFGPGTRLLVL.

The chain employs TRBV7-9 and TRBJ2-7; D remains ambiguous. CDR3 length: 14 amino acids. The germline V gene encodes CDR1 SEHNR and CDR2 FQNEAQ (reference sequence). Between the trimmed V and J ends, which lost 4 bases and 1 base, there was a span of 11 bases. CDR3 sequence: CASSSPEPSYEQYF. CDR3 DNA: TGTGCCAGCAGCTCCCCCGAGCCTTCCTACGAGCAGTACTTC.

The chain carries TRBV28 and TRBJ2-3; D possibly corresponds to TRBD2 (5 bases). Germline lookup yields CDR1 MDHEN and CDR2 SYDVKM. The CDR3 sequence is 15 residues long. The V end was cut by 4 bases, the J end by 3 bases, with 14 bases between. The CDR3 is CASSSPRGATDTQYF. The CDR3 DNA reads as TGTGCCAGCAGTTCGCCACGGGGAGCTACAGATACGCAGTATTTT.

Of note for this clone: The limits of the CDR3 on the DNA are not certain, so only TCRdb's listed CDR3 is given. This chain connects TRBV12-1 to TRBJ1-5. TRBV12-1 is marked as a pseudogene. The CDR3 extends over 18 residues, inclusive of both ends. The CDR3 protein is CASSFGGGSTQGNQPQHF.